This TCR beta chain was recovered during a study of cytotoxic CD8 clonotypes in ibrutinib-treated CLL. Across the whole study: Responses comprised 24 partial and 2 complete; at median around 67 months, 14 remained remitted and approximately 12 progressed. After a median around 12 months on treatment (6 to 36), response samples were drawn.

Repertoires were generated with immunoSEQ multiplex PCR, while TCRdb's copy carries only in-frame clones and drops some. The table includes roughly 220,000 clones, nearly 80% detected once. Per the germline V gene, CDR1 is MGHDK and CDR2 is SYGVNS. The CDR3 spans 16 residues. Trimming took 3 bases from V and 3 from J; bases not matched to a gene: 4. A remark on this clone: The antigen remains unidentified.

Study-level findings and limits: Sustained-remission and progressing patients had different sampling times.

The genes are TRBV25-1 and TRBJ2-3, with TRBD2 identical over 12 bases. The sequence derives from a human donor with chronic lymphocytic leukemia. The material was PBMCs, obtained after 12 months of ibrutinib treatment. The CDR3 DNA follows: TGTGCCAGCAGTGATGGACTAGCGGGACTTACAGATACGCAGTATTTT. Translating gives CASSDGLAGLTDTQYF.